This TCR beta chain was obtained from a study of response to subunit inactivated influenza vaccine. TCRdb re-analysed the RT-PCR reads in MiXCR, keeping a single row per CDR3 protein. The table has a few hundred thousand distinct CDR3 sequences, 20% to 25% seen once. This clonotype was seen many times. What it binds is not known. V was pared by 5 bases and J by 6 bases, with 16 bases between. CDR3 length equals 14 residues. Per the germline V gene, CDR1 is MNHEY and CDR2 is SMNVEV (reference sequence). Study outcomes and limitations: T cells newly recruited by each seasonal influenza vaccination are few, the authors suggested.

The gene calls are TRBV27 and TRBJ1-2; D not resolved. The sequence was obtained from a man between 50 and 75 years old who received an inactivated influenza vaccine. The sample was PBMCs from blood, taken 21 months after vaccination. CDR3 sequence (DNA): TGTGCCAGCAGTCCCTGGACGGGAAAGGATGGCTACACCTTC. Its translation is CASSPWTGKDGYTF.